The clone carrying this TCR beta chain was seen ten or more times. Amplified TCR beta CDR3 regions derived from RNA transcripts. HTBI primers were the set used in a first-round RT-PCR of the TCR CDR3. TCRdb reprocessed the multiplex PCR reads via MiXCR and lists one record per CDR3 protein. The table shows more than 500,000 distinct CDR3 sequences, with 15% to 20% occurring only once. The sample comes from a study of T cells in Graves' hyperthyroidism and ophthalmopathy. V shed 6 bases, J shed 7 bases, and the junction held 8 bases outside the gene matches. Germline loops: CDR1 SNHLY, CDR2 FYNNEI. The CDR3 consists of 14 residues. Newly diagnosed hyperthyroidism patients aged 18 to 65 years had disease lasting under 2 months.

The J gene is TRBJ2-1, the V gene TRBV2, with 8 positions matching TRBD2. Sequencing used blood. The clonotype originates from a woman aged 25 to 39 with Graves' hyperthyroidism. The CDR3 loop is CASRSGRASNEQFF. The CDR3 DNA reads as TGTGCCAGCAGATCCGGGAGGGCCAGTAATGAGCAGTTCTTC.